The 24 T cell receptor beta chains reported below all come from one sample, sequenced in a study of lymphopenia after photon versus proton radiotherapy. Some clones are missing from TCRdb's copy, which holds only in-frame ones; the method was immunoSEQ multiplex PCR. The sample records 70,000 or so clones, more than 75% being singletons. The source was peripheral blood, collected from a patient treated with photon-based radiotherapy. The source of these receptors is a woman aged 70-85 years with pancreatic cancer.

The chain combines TRBV2 with TRBJ2-7; D is unclear. The V gene lost 5 bases and the J gene lost 5 bases, with 10 bases spanning the gap. The germline CDR1 and CDR2 sequences are SNHLY and FYNNEI. CDR3 length: 12 amino acids. In nucleotides, the CDR3 is TGTGCCAGCAGTAGTACCTACGACGAGCAGTACTTC. Amino acid sequence: CASSSTYDEQYF.

The sample holds one count of this clone. This sequence joins TRBV9 and TRBJ2-2; 9 positions match TRBD2. The length of the CDR3 is 19 residues. Trimming took 4 bases from V and 1 from J; bases not matched to a gene: 14. Per germline, CDR1 SGDLS and CDR2 YYNGEE. CDR3 amino acids: CASSPLGSGGRGNTGELFF. DNA for the CDR3: TGTGCCAGCAGCCCCCTGGGATCGGGCGGGAGGGGGAACACCGGGGAGCTGTTTTTT.

The rearrangement links TRBV6-5 to TRBJ1-1; tentative D call: TRBD1 (5 bases). V was pared by 6 bases and J by 3 bases, with 17 bases between. Germline V lookup: CDR1 MNHEY, CDR2 SVGAGI. The CDR3 contains 15 residues. The CDR3 DNA follows: TGTGCCAGCAGGCTAACGGGGGATCGGTACACTGAAGCTTTCTTT. Protein sequence: CASRLTGDRYTEAFF.

The rearrangement uses TRBV29-1 and TRBJ1-1; D unclear. V shed 5 bases and J shed 3 bases, with 13 bases lying between them. The CDR3 runs 13 residues. CDR1 is SQVTM, CDR2 ANQGSEA, per germline. CDR3 sequence: CSVSTSSDTEAFF. In nucleotides, the CDR3 is TGCAGCGTTTCTACATCCTCGGACACTGAAGCTTTCTTT.

V and J are TRBV27 and TRBJ2-1, with D hard to call. Germline loops: CDR1 MNHEY, CDR2 SMNVEV (reference sequence). The CDR3 extends over 17 amino acids. The V and J ends lost 2 bases and 0 bases respectively, with 14 bases between them. The CDR3 DNA sequence: TGTGCCAGCAGTTTAGGCGCGGCCCGCATCTCCTACAATGAGCAGTTCTTC. The encoded protein is CASSLGAARISYNEQFF.

The chain has TRBV15 and TRBJ2-3, with 12 bases matching TRBD2. Per the germline V gene, CDR1 is LNHNV and CDR2 is YYDKDF (reference sequence). The trim removed 0 bases at V and 6 bases at J, leaving 16 bases unmatched. The CDR3 spans 20 residues. CDR3 in amino acids: CATSRDKPSGRASIIDTQYF. CDR3 in DNA: TGTGCCACCAGCAGAGATAAGCCTAGCGGGAGGGCCTCGATTATTGATACGCAGTATTTT.

This sequence joins TRBV19 and TRBJ2-1, with D possibly TRBD2 on 6 matching bases. Germline V lookup: CDR1 LNHDA, CDR2 SQIVND (reference sequence). The CDR3 loop spans 17 amino acids. V gave up 5 bases and J gave up 4 bases, with 21 bases separating them. The CDR3, as DNA: TGTGCCAGTAGTTCCCGGGGACTCGCCGGTTTATACAATGAGCAGTTCTTC. It yields the protein CASSSRGLAGLYNEQFF.

In the case of this clone: Other DNA sequences in the sample encode the same CDR3. The genes are TRBV18 and TRBJ2-2; D may be TRBD2 (6 bases). The CDR3 has 13 residues. The germline V gene has CDR1 KGHSH and CDR2 LQKENI. Trimming pared 2 bases from V and 5 bases from J, leaving 6 bases between. The CDR3 loop reads CASSPGRTGELFF. The CDR3 nucleotides read TGTGCCAGCTCACCAGGGAGGACCGGGGAGCTGTTTTTT.

The V and J genes are TRBV7-8 and TRBJ1-6; 11 bases map to TRBD1. J lost 9 bases, V lost 1 base, and 2 bases had no gene match. Germline lookup yields CDR1 SGHVS and CDR2 FQNEAQ. The CDR3 sequence is 15 residues long. The DNA of the CDR3 is TGTGCCAGCAGCTTAGTGGGACAGGGGGTTTCACCCCTCCACTTT. Residues: CASSLVGQGVSPLHF.

The gene calls are TRBV6-5 and TRBJ2-3; 8 bases agree with TRBD1. The CDR3 length is 14 residues. Germline loops: CDR1 MNHEY, CDR2 SVGAGI. V dropped 6 bases and J dropped 3; count of bases not matched to a gene: 5. The CDR3 region has the DNA TGTGCCAGCAGGTTAGGACAGGGAACAGATACGCAGTATTTT. Its translation is CASRLGQGTDTQYF.

The chain has TRBV7-3 and TRBJ2-6, with D possibly TRBD1 on 6 matching bases. The CDR3 has 15 amino acids. CDR1 and CDR2 from the germline V gene are SGHTA and FQGTGA. The ends were cut back, 5 bases at V and 2 bases at J, with 10 bases in the middle. CDR3 nucleotides: TGTGCCAGCAGCATCGAGGGGGCTGGGGCCAACGTCCTGACTTTC. This encodes CASSIEGAGANVLTF. The full variable domain, completed using reference TRBV7-3 and TRBJ2-6, is GAGVSQTPSNKVTEKGKYVELRCDPISGHTALYWYRQSLGQGPEFLIYFQGTGAADDSGLPNDRFFAVRPEGSVSTLKIQRTERGDSAVYLCASSIEGAGANVLTFGAGSRLTVL.

The gene calls are TRBV9 and TRBJ2-7, with D uncertain. The CDR3 runs to 15 residues. V lost 4 bases, J lost 1 base, and 15 bases lay in between. Germline V gene sequence: CDR1 SGDLS, CDR2 YYNGEE. This CDR3 is CASSPREPVSYEQYF. CDR3 nucleotides: TGTGCCAGCAGCCCGAGAGAGCCTGTGTCCTACGAGCAGTACTTC.

V gene TRBV7-9 combines with J gene TRBJ2-7, with D perhaps matching TRBD1 (6 bases). Germline CDR1 and CDR2: SEHNR and FQNEAQ (reference sequence). V shed 4 bases and J shed 3 bases, with 13 bases lying between them. This CDR3 region has 14 residues. DNA for the CDR3: TGTGCCAGCAGCTCCAGGGACAAACACTACGAGCAGTACTTC. Translated: CASSSRDKHYEQYF.

The chain has TRBV6-1 and TRBJ2-7; D is uncertain. Between the trimmed V and J ends, which lost 6 bases and 6 bases, there was a span of 12 bases. Per germline, CDR1 MNHNS and CDR2 SASEGT. The CDR3 runs to 12 residues. The CDR3 bases are TGTGCCAGCAGGGGGTGGGATCGCGAGCAGTACTTC. Translated, it gives CASRGWDREQYF.

DNA for the CDR3: TGTGCCAGCAGCCACGCGCCCAATAGCGGGAGGGGGAGCGATGAGCAGTTCTTC. Protein sequence: CASSHAPNSGRGSDEQFF. This chain connects TRBV4-2 to TRBJ2-1; 11 nucleotides line up with TRBD2. Per the germline V gene, CDR1 is LGHNA and CDR2 is YNFKEQ. Trimming cost V 3 bases and J 8 bases; bases outside gene matches: 15. This CDR3 is built from 18 residues.

J is TRBJ2-7 and V is TRBV7-9; D perhaps matches TRBD1 (6 bases). Germline loops: CDR1 SEHNR, CDR2 FQNEAQ (reference sequence). Deletions cut 8 bases from V and 1 base from J, with 15 bases between. This CDR3 contains 14 residues. The CDR3 sequence: CASCKGESSYEQYF. The CDR3 nucleotides read TGTGCCAGCTGTAAGGGGGAGTCTTCCTACGAGCAGTACTTC. Full variable domain (rest looked up from reference TRBV7-9 and TRBJ2-7): DTGVSQNPRHKITKRGQNVTFRCDPISEHNRLYWYRQTLGQGPEFLTYFQNEAQLEKSRLLSDRFSAERPKGSFSTLEIQRTEQGDSAMYLCASCKGESSYEQYFGPGTRLTVT.

In this sample, this clone turned up a few times. This chain joins TRBV7-3 and TRBJ2-2; D is ambiguous. The CDR3 extends over 13 amino acids. The V end was cut by 3 bases, the J end by 1 base, with 3 bases between. Per germline, CDR1 SGHTA and CDR2 FQGTGA. The CDR3 here is CASSLMNTGELFF. Written as DNA, the CDR3 is TGTGCCAGCAGCTTGATGAACACCGGGGAGCTGTTTTTT.

This rearrangement joins TRBV4-1 to TRBJ2-3; D gene uncertain. Germline V gene sequence: CDR1 MGHRA, CDR2 YSYEKL. This CDR3 comprises 13 residues. V was cut by 2 bases and J by 5 bases, with 8 bases left in between. CDR3 sequence: CASSQLSEDTQYF. DNA of the CDR3: TGCGCCAGCAGCCAATTATCGGAAGATACGCAGTATTTT.

The V call is TRBV4-2, the J call TRBJ1-1; D is unresolved. Per germline, CDR1 LGHNA and CDR2 YNFKEQ. V dropped 1 base and J dropped 0 bases, with 12 bases sitting between them. The CDR3 runs to 16 residues. The CDR3 coding sequence is TGTGCCAGCAGCCAAGGCACAGCAACCATGAACACTGAAGCTTTCTTT. It is translated as CASSQGTATMNTEAFF.

CDR3 loop: CASSLWGPYEQYF. CDR3 DNA: TGTGCCAGCAGCCTCTGGGGGCCCTACGAGCAGTACTTC. This chain uses TRBV4-2 with TRBJ2-7; tentatively, D is TRBD1 (6 bases). This CDR3 is built from 13 residues. CDR1 is LGHNA, CDR2 YNFKEQ, per germline. Trimming pared 4 bases from V and 2 bases from J, leaving 9 bases between.

This chain joins TRBV7-3 and TRBJ2-3; the D is unclear. The CDR3 covers 14 residues. V lost 4 bases, J lost 1 base, and 9 bases lay in between. Germline lookup yields CDR1 SGHTA and CDR2 FQGTGA. The chain's CDR3 is CASSSSGGTDTQYF. The CDR3 coding sequence is TGTGCCAGCAGCTCAAGTGGGGGCACAGATACGCAGTATTTT.

The chain couples TRBV27 to TRBJ2-7; 9 bases line up with TRBD2. In germline, CDR1 is MNHEY, CDR2 SMNVEV (reference sequence). CDR3 size: 15 residues. V shed 4 bases, J shed 6 bases, and the junction held 10 bases outside the gene matches. CDR3 amino acids: CASSSTSGPMVEQYF. The CDR3 nucleotides read TGTGCCAGCAGTTCGACTAGCGGCCCGATGGTCGAGCAGTACTTC.

The chain carries TRBV6-1 and TRBJ2-5; TRBD2 agrees at 8 bases. Germline trimming cut 8 bases from V and 5 bases from J; bases unmatched to any gene: 7. CDR3 size: 13 residues. In germline, CDR1 is MNHNS, CDR2 SASEGT. The CDR3 bases are TGTGCCAGCCGGTTAGCTAGCGGGGAGACCCAGTACTTC. This encodes CASRLASGETQYF.

This clone was seen just once. The rearrangement joins TRBV4-3 to TRBJ2-2, with 10 bases that match TRBD2. CDR1 LGHNA and CDR2 YSLEER come from the germline V gene. V was pared by 0 bases and J by 7 bases, with 11 bases of the junction left unmatched. The CDR3 has 18 amino acids. The CDR3 DNA reads as TGCGCCAGCAGCCAAGACCGCCTAGCGGGAGTAGTTATCGGGGAGCTGTTTTTT. Translated, it gives CASSQDRLAGVVIGELFF.